One sample yielded the 7 T cell receptor beta chains listed below, sequenced in a study of cytomegalovirus exposure and HLA in healthy donors. It was with 60 Vbeta and 13 Jbeta primers that the PCR ran. Sequenced by immunoSEQ multiplex PCR; TCRdb stores in-frame clones only, minus some. Here the sample spans around 150,000 clones, roughly two thirds being singletons. The sample taken for sequencing was PBMCs. These receptors were collected from a woman in her twenties or thirties in good health and CMV-seronegative.

The rearrangement uses TRBV28 and TRBJ2-5; D is possibly TRBD1 (5 bases). The CDR3 contains 13 residues. Germline V gives CDR1 MDHEN, CDR2 SYDVKM. V shed 9 bases and J shed 3 bases, with 14 bases lying between them. In DNA, the CDR3 is TGTGCCAGTATAGGGGTTACTGAAGAGACCCAGTACTTC. Translation: CASIGVTEETQYF.

This rearrangement joins TRBV7-9 to TRBJ2-1; perhaps TRBD2 as D (6 bases). The CDR3 spans 13 residues. Looked up from germline, CDR1 is SEHNR and CDR2 is FQNEAQ (reference sequence). V shed 0 bases and J shed 10 bases, with 10 bases lying between them. For the CDR3, the DNA is TGTGCCAGCAGCTTAGCGGGACTTCTGGAGCAGTTCTTC. It is translated as CASSLAGLLEQFF.

The chain links TRBV6-5 to TRBJ1-1; D unresolved. CDR3 size: 14 residues. V lost 0 bases to trimming and J lost 5 bases, with 10 bases between them. Germline V CDR1 and CDR2: MNHEY, SVGAGI. CDR3 in amino acids: CASSYSPVRTEAFF. As DNA, the CDR3 is TGTGCCAGCAGTTACTCCCCGGTTCGGACTGAAGCTTTCTTT.

This chain uses TRBV30 with TRBJ1-6; the D gene is possibly TRBD1 (5 bases). The germline V gene encodes CDR1 GTSNPN and CDR2 SVGIG (reference sequence). The CDR3 runs to 13 residues. V was cut by 3 bases and J by 10 bases, with 13 bases left in between. Here the CDR3 DNA reads TGTGCCTGGAGGAAGGGGTGGAAGTCACCCCTCCACTTT. This encodes CAWRKGWKSPLHF. Full variable domain (outside the CDR3, taken from reference TRBV30 and TRBJ1-6): SQTIHQWPATLVQPVGSPLSLECTVEGTSNPNLYWYRQAAGRGLQLLFYSVGIGQISSEVPQNLSASRPQDRQFILSSKKLLLSDSGFYLCAWRKGWKSPLHFGNGTRLTVT.

This clone showed up just a few times. The chain employs TRBV30 and TRBJ1-5; tentatively, D is TRBD1 (6 bases). The CDR3 runs to 14 residues. The V gene lost 0 bases and the J gene lost 9 bases, with 15 bases spanning the gap. Germline-derived CDR1 and CDR2 are GTSNPN and SVGIG (reference sequence). CDR3 in DNA: TGTGCCTGGAGTGTACTAAAGGGGGTTGGGCCCCAGCATTTT. It specifies CAWSVLKGVGPQHF. The full variable domain, with the rest looked up from reference TRBV30 and TRBJ1-5, is SQTIHQWPATLVQPVGSPLSLECTVEGTSNPNLYWYRQAAGRGLQLLFYSVGIGQISSEVPQNLSASRPQDRQFILSSKKLLLSDSGFYLCAWSVLKGVGPQHFGDGTRLSIL.

The chain couples TRBV29-1 to TRBJ2-1; TRBD1 aligns across 11 bases. Germline CDR1 SQVTM, CDR2 ANQGSEA. The CDR3 runs to 12 residues. The V gene end was trimmed by 7 bases and the J gene end by 9 bases; junction bases not matched to a gene: 5. CDR3 sequence: CSAGQGASEQFF. CDR3 nucleotide sequence: TGCAGCGCCGGACAGGGGGCGAGTGAGCAGTTCTTC.

The V call is TRBV7-2, the J call TRBJ1-1; D is unresolved. CDR1 SGHTA and CDR2 FQGNSA come from the germline V gene. V was shortened by 1 base and J by 0 bases, with 12 bases between the two germline ends. This CDR3 has 16 amino acids. The CDR3 DNA is TGTGCCAGCAGCTTAGTGTCACTGAAAATGAACACTGAAGCTTTCTTT. It is translated as CASSLVSLKMNTEAFF.